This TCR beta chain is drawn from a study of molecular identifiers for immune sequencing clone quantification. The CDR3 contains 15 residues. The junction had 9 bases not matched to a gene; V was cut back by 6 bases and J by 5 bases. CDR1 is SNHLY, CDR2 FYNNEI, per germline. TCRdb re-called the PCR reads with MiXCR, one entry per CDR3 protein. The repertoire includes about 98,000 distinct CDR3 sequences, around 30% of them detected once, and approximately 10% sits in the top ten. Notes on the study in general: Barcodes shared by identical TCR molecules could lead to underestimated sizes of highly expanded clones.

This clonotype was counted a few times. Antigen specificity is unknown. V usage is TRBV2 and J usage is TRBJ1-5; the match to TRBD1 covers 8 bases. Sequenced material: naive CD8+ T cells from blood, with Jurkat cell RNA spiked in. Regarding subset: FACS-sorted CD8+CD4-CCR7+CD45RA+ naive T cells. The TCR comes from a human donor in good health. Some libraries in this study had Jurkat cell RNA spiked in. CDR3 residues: CASSPRGQGDQPQHF. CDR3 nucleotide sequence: TGTGCCAGCAGCCCCAGAGGACAGGGCGATCAGCCCCAGCATTTT.